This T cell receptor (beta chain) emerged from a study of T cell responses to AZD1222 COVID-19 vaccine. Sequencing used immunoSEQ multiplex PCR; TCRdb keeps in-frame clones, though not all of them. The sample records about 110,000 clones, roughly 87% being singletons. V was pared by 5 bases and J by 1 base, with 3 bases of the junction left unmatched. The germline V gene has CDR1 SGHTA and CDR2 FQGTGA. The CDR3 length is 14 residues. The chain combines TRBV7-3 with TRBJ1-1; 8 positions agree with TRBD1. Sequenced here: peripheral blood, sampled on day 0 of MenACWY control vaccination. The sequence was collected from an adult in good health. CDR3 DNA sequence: TGTGCCAGCAGCACTGGGACAGGGAACACTGAAGCTTTCTTT. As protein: CASSTGTGNTEAFF.